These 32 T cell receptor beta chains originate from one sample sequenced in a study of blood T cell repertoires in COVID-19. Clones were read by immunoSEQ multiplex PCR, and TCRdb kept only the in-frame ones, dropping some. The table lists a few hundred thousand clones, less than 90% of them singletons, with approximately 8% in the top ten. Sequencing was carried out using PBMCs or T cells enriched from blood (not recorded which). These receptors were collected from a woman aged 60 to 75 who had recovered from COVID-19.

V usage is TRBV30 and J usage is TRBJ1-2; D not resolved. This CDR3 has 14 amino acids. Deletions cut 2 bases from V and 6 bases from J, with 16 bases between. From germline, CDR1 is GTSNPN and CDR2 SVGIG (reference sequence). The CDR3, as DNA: TGTGCCTGGAGTAATCTCCGGGGATCAAATGGCTACACCTTC. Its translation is CAWSNLRGSNGYTF.

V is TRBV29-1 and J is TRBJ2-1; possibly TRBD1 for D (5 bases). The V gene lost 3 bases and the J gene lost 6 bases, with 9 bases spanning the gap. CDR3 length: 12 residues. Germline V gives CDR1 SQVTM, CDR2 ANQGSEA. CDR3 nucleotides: TGCAGCGTTGATGGGGCAGGCAATGAGCAGTTCTTC. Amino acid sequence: CSVDGAGNEQFF.

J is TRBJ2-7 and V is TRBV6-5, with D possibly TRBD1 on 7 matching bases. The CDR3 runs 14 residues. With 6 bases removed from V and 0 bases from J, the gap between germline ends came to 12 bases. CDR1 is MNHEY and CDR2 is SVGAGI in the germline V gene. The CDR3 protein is CASSPGGSSYEQYF. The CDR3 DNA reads TGTGCCAGCAGCCCAGGGGGGAGCTCCTACGAGCAGTACTTC.

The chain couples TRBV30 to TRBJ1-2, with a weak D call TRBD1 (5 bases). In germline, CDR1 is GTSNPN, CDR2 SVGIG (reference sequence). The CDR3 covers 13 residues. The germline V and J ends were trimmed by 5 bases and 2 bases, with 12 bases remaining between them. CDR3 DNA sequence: TGTGCCTGGGACGGGGGAACCAACTATGGCTACACCTTC. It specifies CAWDGGTNYGYTF.

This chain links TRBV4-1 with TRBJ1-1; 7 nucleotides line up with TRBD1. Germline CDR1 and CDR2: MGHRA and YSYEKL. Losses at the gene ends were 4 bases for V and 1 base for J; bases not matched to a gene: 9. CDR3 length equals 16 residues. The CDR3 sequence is CASSRRRGTANTEAFF. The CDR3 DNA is TGCGCCAGCAGCCGCCGTAGGGGGACAGCGAACACTGAAGCTTTCTTT.

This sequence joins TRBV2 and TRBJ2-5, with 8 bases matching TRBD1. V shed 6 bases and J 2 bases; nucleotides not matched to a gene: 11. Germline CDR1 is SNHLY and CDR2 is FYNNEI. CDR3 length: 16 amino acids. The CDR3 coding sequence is TGTGCCAGCAGCTCGGTAGGGACAGGACTACAAGAGACCCAGTACTTC. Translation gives CASSSVGTGLQETQYF.

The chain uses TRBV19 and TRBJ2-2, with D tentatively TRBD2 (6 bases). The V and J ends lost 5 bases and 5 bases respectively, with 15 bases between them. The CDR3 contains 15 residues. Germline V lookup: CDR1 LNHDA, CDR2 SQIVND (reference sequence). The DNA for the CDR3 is TGTGCCAGTAGTTACGACGGGGGAACAACCGGGGAGCTGTTTTTT. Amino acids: CASSYDGGTTGELFF.

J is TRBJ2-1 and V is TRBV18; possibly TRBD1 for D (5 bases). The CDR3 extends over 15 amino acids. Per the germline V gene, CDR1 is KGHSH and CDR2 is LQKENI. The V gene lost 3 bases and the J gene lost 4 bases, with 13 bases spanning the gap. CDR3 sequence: CASSPAWGAYNEQFF. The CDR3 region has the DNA TGTGCCAGCTCACCGGCTTGGGGCGCATACAATGAGCAGTTCTTC.

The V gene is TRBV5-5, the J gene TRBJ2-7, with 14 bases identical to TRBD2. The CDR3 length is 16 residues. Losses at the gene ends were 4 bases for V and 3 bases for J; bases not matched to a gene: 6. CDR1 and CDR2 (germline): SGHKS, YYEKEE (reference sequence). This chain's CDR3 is CASSPGLAGVFYEQYF. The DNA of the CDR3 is TGTGCCAGCAGCCCGGGACTAGCGGGGGTATTCTACGAGCAGTACTTC.

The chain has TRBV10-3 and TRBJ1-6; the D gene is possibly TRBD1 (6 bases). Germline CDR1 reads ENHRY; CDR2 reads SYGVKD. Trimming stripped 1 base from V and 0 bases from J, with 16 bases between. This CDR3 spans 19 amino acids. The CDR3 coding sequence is TGTGCCATCAGTGAGTTACAGGGCGCCCTTAGCTCCTATAATTCACCCCTCCACTTT. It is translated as CAISELQGALSSYNSPLHF.

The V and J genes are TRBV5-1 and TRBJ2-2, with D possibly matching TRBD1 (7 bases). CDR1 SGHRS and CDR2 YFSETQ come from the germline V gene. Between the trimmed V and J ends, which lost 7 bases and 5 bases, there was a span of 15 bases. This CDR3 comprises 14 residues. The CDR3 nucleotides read TGCGCCAGCGATCAGGGGGGAAGGACCGGGGAGCTGTTTTTT. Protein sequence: CASDQGGRTGELFF. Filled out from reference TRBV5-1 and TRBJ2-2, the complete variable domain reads KAGVTQTPRYLIKTRGQQVTLSCSPISGHRSVSWYQQTPGQGLQFLFEYFSETQRNKGNFPGRFSGRQFSNSRSEMNVSTLELGDSALYLCASDQGGRTGELFFGEGSRLTVL.

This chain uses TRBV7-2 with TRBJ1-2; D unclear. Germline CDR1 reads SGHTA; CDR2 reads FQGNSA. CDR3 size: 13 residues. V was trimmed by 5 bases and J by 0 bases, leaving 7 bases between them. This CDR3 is CASSPRSNYGYTF. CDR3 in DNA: TGTGCCAGCAGCCCCCGTTCTAACTATGGCTACACCTTC.

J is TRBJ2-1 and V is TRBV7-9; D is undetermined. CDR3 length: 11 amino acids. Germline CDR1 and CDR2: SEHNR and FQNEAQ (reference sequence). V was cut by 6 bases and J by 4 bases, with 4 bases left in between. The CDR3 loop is CASSYYNEQFF. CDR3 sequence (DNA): TGTGCCAGCAGTTATTACAATGAGCAGTTCTTC.

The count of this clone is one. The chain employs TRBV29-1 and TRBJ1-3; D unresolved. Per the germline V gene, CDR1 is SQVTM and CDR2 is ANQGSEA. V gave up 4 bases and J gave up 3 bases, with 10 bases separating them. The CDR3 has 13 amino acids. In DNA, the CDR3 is TGCAGCGTTGGAGGGTTAGGTGGAAACACCATATATTTT. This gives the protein CSVGGLGGNTIYF.

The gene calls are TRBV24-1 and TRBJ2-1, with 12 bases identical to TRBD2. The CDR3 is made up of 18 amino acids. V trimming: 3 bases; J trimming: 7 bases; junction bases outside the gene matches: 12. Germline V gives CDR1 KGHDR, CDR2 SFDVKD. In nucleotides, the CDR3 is TGTGCCACCAGTGATACCACTCTAGCGGGGGGGCCACGGAATGAGCAGTTCTTC. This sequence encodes CATSDTTLAGGPRNEQFF.

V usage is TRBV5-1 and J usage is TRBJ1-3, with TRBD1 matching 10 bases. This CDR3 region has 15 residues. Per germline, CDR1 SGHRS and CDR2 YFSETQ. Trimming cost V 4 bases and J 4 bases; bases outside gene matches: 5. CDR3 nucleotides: TGCGCCAGCAGCATAGACAGGGGGCAGGGAAACACCATATATTTT. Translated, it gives CASSIDRGQGNTIYF.

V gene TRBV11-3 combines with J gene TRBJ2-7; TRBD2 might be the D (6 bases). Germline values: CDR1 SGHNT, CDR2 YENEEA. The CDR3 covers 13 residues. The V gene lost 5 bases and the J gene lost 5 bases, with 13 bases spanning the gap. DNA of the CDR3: TGTGCCAGCAGCCTCTGGGACTTAAACGAGCAGTACTTC. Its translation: CASSLWDLNEQYF.

The CDR3 DNA follows: TGTGCCAGCAGTGGCCCAAGCAGGCGCTCCTATGGCTACACCTTC. It is translated as CASSGPSRRSYGYTF. The gene calls are TRBV2 and TRBJ1-2; D remains ambiguous. The CDR3 runs 15 residues. CDR1 and CDR2 from the germline V gene are SNHLY and FYNNEI. V was trimmed by 4 bases and J by 4 bases, leaving 16 bases between them.

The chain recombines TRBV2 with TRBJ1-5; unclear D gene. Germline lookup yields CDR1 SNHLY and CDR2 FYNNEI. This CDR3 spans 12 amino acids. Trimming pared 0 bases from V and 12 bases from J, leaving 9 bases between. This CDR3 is CASSEARGGQHF. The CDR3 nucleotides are TGTGCCAGCAGTGAAGCGCGAGGAGGCCAGCATTTT.

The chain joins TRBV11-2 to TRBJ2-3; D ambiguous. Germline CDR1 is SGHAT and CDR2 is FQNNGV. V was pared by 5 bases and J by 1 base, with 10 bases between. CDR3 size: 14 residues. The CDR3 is CASSPRLGTDTQYF. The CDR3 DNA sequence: TGTGCCAGCAGCCCCCGACTGGGCACAGATACGCAGTATTTT.

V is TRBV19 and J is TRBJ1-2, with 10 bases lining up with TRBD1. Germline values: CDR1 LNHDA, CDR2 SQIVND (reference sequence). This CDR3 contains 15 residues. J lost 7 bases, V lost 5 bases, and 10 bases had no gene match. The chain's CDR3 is CASSPPGDRGIGYTF. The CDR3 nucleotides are TGTGCCAGTAGTCCCCCGGGGGACAGGGGAATTGGCTACACCTTC.

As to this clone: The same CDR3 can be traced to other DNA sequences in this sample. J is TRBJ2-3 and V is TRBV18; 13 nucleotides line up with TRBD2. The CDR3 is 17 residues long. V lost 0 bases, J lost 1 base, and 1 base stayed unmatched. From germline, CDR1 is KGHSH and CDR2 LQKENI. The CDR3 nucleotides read TGTGCCAGCTCACCACCAGGACTAGCGGGGGGCACAGATACGCAGTATTTT. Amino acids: CASSPPGLAGGTDTQYF.

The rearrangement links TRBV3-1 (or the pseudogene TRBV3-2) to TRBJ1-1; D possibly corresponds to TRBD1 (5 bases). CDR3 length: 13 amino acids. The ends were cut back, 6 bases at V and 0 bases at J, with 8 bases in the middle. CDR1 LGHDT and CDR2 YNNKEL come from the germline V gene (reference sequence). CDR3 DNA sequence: TGTGCCAGCAGACAACAGGTGAACACTGAAGCTTTCTTT. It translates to CASRQQVNTEAFF.

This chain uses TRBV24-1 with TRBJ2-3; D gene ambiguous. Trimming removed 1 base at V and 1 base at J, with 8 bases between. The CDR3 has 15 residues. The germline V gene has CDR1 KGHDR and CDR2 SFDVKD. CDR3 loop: CATSDFFVGTDTQYF. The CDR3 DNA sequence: TGTGCCACCAGTGATTTTTTTGTAGGCACAGATACGCAGTATTTT.

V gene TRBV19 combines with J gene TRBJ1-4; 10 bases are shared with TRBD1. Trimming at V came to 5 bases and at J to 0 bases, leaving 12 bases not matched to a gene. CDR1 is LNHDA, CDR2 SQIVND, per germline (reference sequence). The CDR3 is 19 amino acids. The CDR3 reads CASSPRPGTGEATNEKLFF. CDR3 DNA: TGTGCCAGTAGTCCGCGTCCCGGGACAGGGGAAGCAACTAATGAAAAACTGTTTTTT.

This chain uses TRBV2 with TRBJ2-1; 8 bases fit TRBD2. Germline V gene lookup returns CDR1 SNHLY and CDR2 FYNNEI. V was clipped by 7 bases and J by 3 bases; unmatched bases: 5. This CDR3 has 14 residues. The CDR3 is CASTGGGFYNEQFF. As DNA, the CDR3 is TGTGCCAGCACGGGGGGGGGCTTCTACAATGAGCAGTTCTTC.

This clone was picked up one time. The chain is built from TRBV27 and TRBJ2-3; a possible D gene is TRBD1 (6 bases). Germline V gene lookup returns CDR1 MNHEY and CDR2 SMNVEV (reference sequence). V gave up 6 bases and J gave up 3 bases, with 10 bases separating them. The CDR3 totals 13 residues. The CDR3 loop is CASSQDRTDTQYF. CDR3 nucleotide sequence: TGTGCCAGCAGCCAGGACAGAACAGATACGCAGTATTTT.

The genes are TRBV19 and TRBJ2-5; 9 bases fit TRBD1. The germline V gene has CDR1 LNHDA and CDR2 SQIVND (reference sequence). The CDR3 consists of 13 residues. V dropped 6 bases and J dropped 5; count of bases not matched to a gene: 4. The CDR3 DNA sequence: TGTGCCAGTAGCACAGGGGGCGTTGAGACCCAGTACTTC. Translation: CASSTGGVETQYF.

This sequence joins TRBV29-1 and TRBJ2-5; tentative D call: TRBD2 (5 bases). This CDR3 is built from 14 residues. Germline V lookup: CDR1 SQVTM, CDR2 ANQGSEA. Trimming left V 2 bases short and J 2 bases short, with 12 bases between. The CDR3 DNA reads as TGCAGCGTTGAAACCACGTCGGGGCAAGAGACCCAGTACTTC. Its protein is CSVETTSGQETQYF.

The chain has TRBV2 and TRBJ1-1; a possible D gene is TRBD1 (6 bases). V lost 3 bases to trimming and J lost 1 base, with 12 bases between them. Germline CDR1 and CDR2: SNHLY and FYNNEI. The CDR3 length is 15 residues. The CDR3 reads CASSEGVRGNTEAFF. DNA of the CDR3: TGTGCCAGCAGTGAGGGGGTCAGGGGGAACACTGAAGCTTTCTTT.

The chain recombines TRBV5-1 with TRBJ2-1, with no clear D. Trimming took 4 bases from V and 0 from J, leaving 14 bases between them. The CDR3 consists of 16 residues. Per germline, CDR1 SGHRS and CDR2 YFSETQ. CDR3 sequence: CASSPYFSLSYNEQFF. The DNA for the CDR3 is TGCGCCAGCAGCCCCTACTTCTCTCTCTCCTACAATGAGCAGTTCTTC.

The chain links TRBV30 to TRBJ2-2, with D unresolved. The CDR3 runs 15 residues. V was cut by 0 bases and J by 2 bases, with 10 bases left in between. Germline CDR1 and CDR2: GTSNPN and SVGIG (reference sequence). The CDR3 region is CAWSVAPVNTGELFF. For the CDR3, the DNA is TGTGCCTGGAGTGTAGCGCCAGTTAACACCGGGGAGCTGTTTTTT.